These 14 T cell receptor beta chains originate from one sample sequenced in a study of OX40 agonist ivuxolimab in advanced cancers. The data were produced by immunoSEQ multiplex PCR, yet TCRdb's version contains in-frame clones alone and is incomplete. Found here are fewer than 80,000 clones, more than 65% of them singletons; the top ten hold 1.1%. Sequences were derived from CD4+ or CD8+ T cells sorted from blood, sampled in a trial of the OX40 agonist ivuxolimab. Receptors originate from an adult with an advanced solid tumor such as melanoma, head and neck, liver or kidney cancer.

The chain combines TRBV4-1 with TRBJ2-2, with TRBD2 matching over 9 bases. Germline trimming cut 0 bases from V and 1 base from J; bases unmatched to any gene: 15. In germline, CDR1 is MGHRA, CDR2 YSYEKL. The CDR3 length is 21 residues. DNA of the CDR3: TGCGCCAGCAGCCAAGATGGATTGCGGGGGGGCCTACGATTGAACACCGGGGAGCTGTTTTTT. The encoded protein is CASSQDGLRGGLRLNTGELFF.

V gene TRBV5-5 combines with J gene TRBJ2-2, with D hard to call. The ends were cut back, 2 bases at V and 0 bases at J, with 2 bases in the middle. The CDR3 consists of 13 residues. CDR1 is SGHKS, CDR2 YYEKEE, per germline (reference sequence). This CDR3 reads CASSLPNTGELFF. The CDR3, as DNA: TGTGCCAGCAGCTTACCGAACACCGGGGAGCTGTTTTTT.

The genes are TRBV7-2 and TRBJ2-5, with D unresolved. The CDR3 length is 13 residues. The germline V gene encodes CDR1 SGHTA and CDR2 FQGNSA. Trimming stripped 5 bases from V and 1 base from J, with 8 bases between. CDR3 nucleotides: TGTGCCAGCAGCAAGGAAATCCAAGAGACCCAGTACTTC. As protein: CASSKEIQETQYF.

The V and J genes are TRBV15 and TRBJ1-4, with TRBD1 matching over 9 bases. With V trimmed by 7 bases and J by 8 bases, 8 bases remained unmatched. The CDR3 totals 14 residues. The V gene's germline CDR1 is LNHNV and CDR2 YYDKDF (reference sequence). The CDR3 here is CATNPTGGLEKLFF. Here the CDR3 DNA reads TGTGCCACCAACCCGACAGGGGGGTTGGAAAAACTGTTTTTT.

The chain recombines TRBV5-1 with TRBJ1-4; D is uncertain. This CDR3 spans 15 amino acids. Germline V gene sequence: CDR1 SGHRS, CDR2 YFSETQ. The ends were cut back, 0 bases at V and 4 bases at J, with 10 bases in the middle. This CDR3 is CASSLEAPYNEKLFF. CDR3 nucleotide sequence: TGCGCCAGCAGCTTGGAGGCGCCTTATAATGAAAAACTGTTTTTT.

The chain couples TRBV7-9 to TRBJ2-1, with 9 bases lining up with TRBD2. V shed 5 bases, J shed 4 bases, and the junction held 6 bases outside the gene matches. Per the germline V gene, CDR1 is SEHNR and CDR2 is FQNEAQ (reference sequence). The CDR3 runs 15 residues. CDR3 sequence reads: CASSQLAGSYNEQFF. DNA for the CDR3: TGTGCCAGCAGCCAGCTAGCGGGGAGTTACAATGAGCAGTTCTTC. Full variable domain (missing parts from reference TRBV7-9 and TRBJ2-1): DTGVSQNPRHKITKRGQNVTFRCDPISEHNRLYWYRQTLGQGPEFLTYFQNEAQLEKSRLLSDRFSAERPKGSFSTLEIQRTEQGDSAMYLCASSQLAGSYNEQFFGPGTRLTVL.

V gene TRBV7-6 combines with J gene TRBJ2-3; D is perhaps TRBD2 (5 bases). V lost 3 bases and J lost 0, with 13 bases in between. CDR1 SGHVS and CDR2 FNYEAQ come from the germline V gene. The CDR3 runs 16 residues. The DNA for the CDR3 is TGTGCCAGCAGCTTGCGGGCCGACTCTAGCACAGATACGCAGTATTTT. Translating gives CASSLRADSSTDTQYF.

The chain combines TRBV7-2 with TRBJ1-1; D is ambiguous. In germline, CDR1 is SGHTA, CDR2 FQGNSA. Trimming removed 5 bases from V and 1 base from J, with 11 bases in between. The CDR3 spans 14 residues. CDR3 region: CASSPGHSNTEAFF. The CDR3 DNA reads TGTGCCAGCAGCCCCGGGCATTCGAACACTGAAGCTTTCTTT.

V and J are TRBV27 and TRBJ1-1; D may be TRBD1 (6 bases). Germline V CDR1 and CDR2: MNHEY, SMNVEV (reference sequence). The CDR3 spans 16 residues. V gave up 7 bases and J gave up 1 base, with 19 bases separating them. The CDR3 DNA is TGTGCCAGCAAGGTTAAAGGGGGGCGGAAGAACACTGAAGCTTTCTTT. Amino acid sequence: CASKVKGGRKNTEAFF.

The chain combines TRBV27 with TRBJ1-6, with D unresolved. V lost 3 bases and J lost 5, with 8 bases in between. The CDR3 extends over 14 amino acids. Germline values: CDR1 MNHEY, CDR2 SMNVEV (reference sequence). The CDR3 DNA reads TGTGCCAGCAGTTTCACCAGTAATAATTCACCCCTCCACTTT. Translated, it gives CASSFTSNNSPLHF.

This clone was recorded once. The rearrangement joins TRBV5-1 to TRBJ2-3; D gene uncertain. CDR1 is SGHRS, CDR2 YFSETQ, per germline. The CDR3 spans 16 residues. Trimming took 4 bases from V and 2 from J, leaving 17 bases between them. The CDR3: CASSPATWISTDTQYF. DNA of the CDR3: TGCGCCAGCAGCCCCGCTACGTGGATCTCCACAGATACGCAGTATTTT.

V is TRBV18 and J is TRBJ1-3; D call uncertain. The CDR3 contains 15 residues. Germline V gives CDR1 KGHSH, CDR2 LQKENI. The V and J ends lost 3 bases and 0 bases respectively, with 9 bases between them. In DNA, the CDR3 is TGTGCCAGCTCACCGGCGGGCAACTCTGGAAACACCATATATTTT. Translation gives CASSPAGNSGNTIYF.

This sequence joins TRBV5-1 and TRBJ2-6; 9 bases are shared with TRBD1. The V and J ends lost 2 bases and 3 bases, in that order; junction bases with no gene match: 3. Germline V gene sequence: CDR1 SGHRS, CDR2 YFSETQ. The CDR3 consists of 16 residues. Here the CDR3 DNA reads TGCGCCAGCAGCTTAACAGGGGGCAATGGGGCCAACGTCCTGACTTTC. Translating it yields CASSLTGGNGANVLTF. Combining the CDR3 with reference TRBV5-1 and TRBJ2-6 gives the whole variable domain KAGVTQTPRYLIKTRGQQVTLSCSPISGHRSVSWYQQTPGQGLQFLFEYFSETQRNKGNFPGRFSGRQFSNSRSEMNVSTLELGDSALYLCASSLTGGNGANVLTFGAGSRLTVL.

This clone was counted only a few times. The chain joins TRBV7-2 to TRBJ1-1; D is unresolved. In germline, CDR1 is SGHTA, CDR2 FQGNSA. Trimming removed 6 bases at V and 6 bases at J, with 14 bases between. There are 13 residues in the CDR3. The CDR3: CASRGSPGPEAFF. The DNA for the CDR3 is TGTGCCAGCAGAGGAAGCCCGGGTCCTGAAGCTTTCTTT.